Listed here are 32 T cell receptor beta chains from one sample, sequenced in a study of radiation and T cells in renal cell carcinoma. Clones were sequenced by immunoSEQ multiplex PCR, and TCRdb holds only the in-frame ones, with some missing. This table holds 15,000 to 20,000 clones, about 58% found once. Treatment of the sample: treatment-naive control, cytoreductive nephrectomy. This material consisted of tumor tissue, taken from a patient whose treatment was nephrectomy without radiotherapy. These receptors came from a middle-aged man with renal cell carcinoma.

There are a few counts of this clone. This sequence joins TRBV6-1 and TRBJ2-3; no firm D call. The CDR3 is 15 amino acids. Trimming removed 1 base at V and 2 bases at J, with 10 bases between. The germline V gene has CDR1 MNHNS and CDR2 SASEGT. The CDR3 here is CASSEVETYTDTQYF. The CDR3, as DNA: TGTGCCAGCAGTGAAGTTGAGACATACACAGATACGCAGTATTTT.

The chain uses TRBV19 and TRBJ1-5; D not resolved. V lost 5 bases and J 9 bases, leaving 11 bases between the germline ends. Germline values: CDR1 LNHDA, CDR2 SQIVND (reference sequence). This CDR3 spans 12 amino acids. As DNA, the CDR3 is TGTGCCAGTAGTGTGGGTGGCGGGCCCCAGCATTTT. Protein product: CASSVGGGPQHF.

This rearrangement joins TRBV9 to TRBJ1-2; TRBD1 aligns across 9 bases. CDR1 is SGDLS, CDR2 YYNGEE, per germline. The CDR3 sequence is 13 residues long. V dropped 4 bases and J dropped 5; count of bases not matched to a gene: 3. This CDR3 reads CASSPGTGYGYTF. The CDR3 nucleotides read TGTGCCAGCAGCCCAGGGACAGGGTATGGCTACACCTTC.

With regard to this clone: Other DNA sequences from this sample encode an identical CDR3 as well. The J gene is TRBJ2-7, the V gene TRBV6-6, with 8 bases aligning to TRBD1. CDR1 and CDR2 (germline): MNHNY, SVGAGI (reference sequence). Trimming cost V 2 bases and J 5 bases; bases outside gene matches: 8. This CDR3 comprises 15 residues. CDR3 nucleotide sequence: TGTGCCAGCAGTTACGACCAGGGGGCGTGGGACGAGCAGTACTTC. Its translation: CASSYDQGAWDEQYF.

This CDR3 is CASSSTWGFSGNTIYF. The CDR3 coding sequence is TGCGCCAGCAGCTCCACCTGGGGTTTCTCTGGAAACACCATATATTTT. The V gene is TRBV5-1, the J gene TRBJ1-3; D not resolved. Germline lookup yields CDR1 SGHRS and CDR2 YFSETQ. There are 16 residues in the CDR3. The V and J ends lost 3 bases and 0 bases respectively, with 13 bases between them.

This clone has just a few counts. This rearrangement joins TRBV6-1 to TRBJ1-6; D gene unclear. Looked up from germline, CDR1 is MNHNS and CDR2 is SASEGT. The ends were cut back, 2 bases at V and 5 bases at J, with 10 bases in the middle. This CDR3 region has 15 residues. The CDR3 protein is CASSELSLNNSPLHF. CDR3 nucleotide sequence: TGTGCCAGCAGTGAACTGAGCCTTAATAATTCACCCCTCCACTTT.

The chain recombines TRBV9 with TRBJ2-1, with TRBD2 matching over 7 bases. The CDR3 is made up of 16 amino acids. From germline, CDR1 is SGDLS and CDR2 YYNGEE. V shed 4 bases, J shed 1 base, and the junction held 8 bases outside the gene matches. CDR3 nucleotide sequence: TGTGCCAGCAGCTCCCCGGGGGGAGGTTCCTACAATGAGCAGTTCTTC. Translated: CASSSPGGGSYNEQFF. The full variable domain, in which reference TRBV9 and TRBJ2-1 provide the parts outside the CDR3, is DSGVTQTPKHLITATGQRVTLRCSPRSGDLSVYWYQQSLDQGLQFLIQYYNGEERAKGNILERFSAQQFPDLHSELNLSSLELGDSALYFCASSSPGGGSYNEQFFGPGTRLTVL.

The genes are TRBV9 and TRBJ1-2; the D gene is possibly TRBD1 (5 bases). Germline V gene lookup returns CDR1 SGDLS and CDR2 YYNGEE. V lost 0 bases to trimming and J lost 3 bases, with 9 bases between them. The CDR3 loop spans 14 amino acids. CDR3 region: CASSVGGRDYGYTF. The CDR3 DNA reads TGTGCCAGCAGCGTAGGCGGCAGGGACTATGGCTACACCTTC.

This chain uses TRBV19 with TRBJ1-1; unclear D gene. This CDR3 is 14 amino acids long. CDR1 is LNHDA, CDR2 SQIVND, per germline (reference sequence). Trimming stripped 1 base from V and 2 bases from J, with 8 bases between. CDR3 amino acids: CASSIVHVNTEAFF. The CDR3 DNA reads as TGTGCCAGTAGTATAGTTCACGTAAACACTGAAGCTTTCTTT.

The chain joins TRBV27 to TRBJ1-1; 7 bases fit TRBD1. With 5 bases clipped from V and 4 bases from J, the junction kept 10 bases outside the gene matches. Germline CDR1 MNHEY, CDR2 SMNVEV (reference sequence). This CDR3 is 15 amino acids long. Written as DNA, the CDR3 is TGTGCCAGCAGTCCACACACAGGGGTTCGCACTGAAGCTTTCTTT. It specifies CASSPHTGVRTEAFF.

The gene calls are TRBV2 and TRBJ1-2; unclear D gene. V lost 6 bases and J lost 13, with 18 bases in between. The CDR3 loop spans 12 amino acids. CDR1 is SNHLY and CDR2 is FYNNEI in the germline V gene. CDR3 sequence (DNA): TGTGCCAGCAGCGCCTTGGTGTCATCCAGCACCTTC. Amino acid sequence: CASSALVSSSTF.

The chain has TRBV10-3 and TRBJ1-2; no clear D gene. Trimming left V 3 bases short and J 4 bases short, with 6 bases between. The CDR3 length is 12 residues. CDR1 is ENHRY and CDR2 is SYGVKD in the germline V gene. The DNA of the CDR3 is TGTGCCATCAGTGACAATGTCTATGGCTACACCTTC. This translates into CAISDNVYGYTF.

This clone was found once. This rearrangement joins TRBV6-5 to TRBJ1-5, with no clear D. CDR1 is MNHEY, CDR2 SVGAGI, per germline. V lost 2 bases and J 2 bases, leaving 4 bases between the germline ends. The CDR3 extends over 13 amino acids. The CDR3 DNA sequence: TGTGCCAGCAGTTACGGGGGCAATCAGCCCCAGCATTTT. Translated: CASSYGGNQPQHF.

The genes are TRBV6-5 and TRBJ2-2; D is uncertain. Germline V lookup: CDR1 MNHEY, CDR2 SVGAGI. CDR3 length equals 15 residues. Between the trimmed V and J ends, which lost 7 bases and 9 bases, there was a span of 21 bases. The CDR3 DNA sequence: TGTGCCAGCATTCCCAGTGCACAAAACCCCCGGGAGCTGTTTTTT. As protein: CASIPSAQNPRELFF.

The CDR3 bases are TGTGCCAGCAGCGCGACAGGGGGCGGGGAGACCCAGTACTTC. Translating gives CASSATGGGETQYF. The V gene is TRBV7-7, the J gene TRBJ2-5; TRBD1 aligns across 10 bases. This CDR3 comprises 14 residues. V was clipped by 5 bases and J by 5 bases; unmatched bases: 5. The germline CDR1 and CDR2 sequences are SSHAT and FNYEAQ (reference sequence).

The chain recombines TRBV27 with TRBJ2-6; possible D gene TRBD1, 5 bases. Germline-derived CDR1 and CDR2 are MNHEY and SMNVEV (reference sequence). This CDR3 spans 16 amino acids. V was shortened by 3 bases and J by 2 bases, with 11 bases between the two germline ends. This CDR3 is CASSFSGIAGANVLTF. The CDR3 DNA reads TGTGCCAGCAGTTTCTCAGGGATTGCTGGGGCCAACGTCCTGACTTTC.

The chain carries TRBV2 and TRBJ1-1, with 7 bases identical to TRBD1. The CDR3 extends over 15 amino acids. V lost 4 bases and J lost 1; bases outside the gene matches: 6. From germline, CDR1 is SNHLY and CDR2 FYNNEI. CDR3 amino acids: CASSVQGLQNTEAFF. CDR3 nucleotide sequence: TGTGCCAGCAGTGTACAGGGGCTACAGAACACTGAAGCTTTCTTT.

The chain carries TRBV7-8 and TRBJ1-1, with D unresolved. The CDR3 has 14 amino acids. V dropped 3 bases and J dropped 1 base, with 9 bases sitting between them. The germline V gene encodes CDR1 SGHVS and CDR2 FQNEAQ. CDR3: CASSFQAPNTEAFF. CDR3 bases: TGTGCCAGCAGCTTCCAGGCCCCGAACACTGAAGCTTTCTTT.

The chain couples TRBV7-3 to TRBJ1-1; D call uncertain. Germline CDR1 is SGHTA and CDR2 is FQGTGA. The CDR3 runs to 15 residues. The V gene lost 2 bases and the J gene lost 3 bases, with 13 bases spanning the gap. CDR3 nucleotide sequence: TGTGCCAGCAGCTTATCCCCACTAACGCACACTGAAGCTTTCTTT. Translation: CASSLSPLTHTEAFF.

J is TRBJ2-1 and V is TRBV5-4; TRBD1 matches 8 bases. V trimming: 4 bases; J trimming: 2 bases; junction bases outside the gene matches: 5. Germline assignment: CDR1 SGHNT and CDR2 YYREEE (reference sequence). This CDR3 has 15 amino acids. The DNA of the CDR3 is TGTGCCAGCAGCGTTCAGGGGGCTCCCTACAATGAGCAGTTCTTC. It specifies CASSVQGAPYNEQFF.

This clone was picked up a small number of times. The rearrangement uses TRBV27 and TRBJ1-6; 8 nucleotides agree with TRBD1. The J segment lost 8 bases and the V segment lost 5 bases, leaving 8 bases of the junction unmatched. Germline V gene lookup returns CDR1 MNHEY and CDR2 SMNVEV (reference sequence). This CDR3 is 15 amino acids long. The CDR3 loop reads CASSPDRGWDSPLHF. The CDR3 DNA sequence: TGTGCCAGCAGTCCAGACAGGGGATGGGATTCACCCCTCCACTTT.

This chain connects TRBV11-2 to TRBJ2-7; the D is unclear. V lost 3 bases and J lost 0, with 12 bases in between. Per germline, CDR1 SGHAT and CDR2 FQNNGV. There are 15 residues in the CDR3. CDR3 sequence: CASSLVVTSSYEQYF. The CDR3 DNA reads TGTGCCAGCAGCTTGGTTGTGACAAGCTCCTACGAGCAGTACTTC.

The genes are TRBV12-5 and TRBJ1-2; 8 bases line up with TRBD1. The V segment lost 6 bases and the J segment 4 bases; nucleotides outside the gene matches: 7. The germline gives CDR1 LGHNT, CDR2 FRNRAP. The CDR3 is 14 amino acids. CDR3 amino acids: CASGPRGRGYGYTF. DNA of the CDR3: TGTGCTAGTGGCCCCAGGGGGCGAGGCTATGGCTACACCTTC.

The V gene is TRBV9, the J gene TRBJ2-1; TRBD2 matches at 11 bases. The CDR3 runs 14 residues. Germline V lookup: CDR1 SGDLS, CDR2 YYNGEE. J gave up 5 bases and V 5 bases, and 3 bases lay outside the gene matches. CDR3 in amino acids: CASRPLAGDNEQFF. The CDR3 DNA reads as TGTGCCAGCAGGCCACTAGCGGGGGACAATGAGCAGTTCTTC.

This sequence joins TRBV28 and TRBJ1-1; unclear D gene. The V gene lost 2 bases and the J gene lost 4 bases, with 8 bases spanning the gap. Germline V CDR1 and CDR2: MDHEN, SYDVKM. This CDR3 is 13 amino acids long. This CDR3 reads CASSLGILTEAFF. CDR3 nucleotide sequence: TGTGCCAGCAGTTTAGGGATCCTCACTGAAGCTTTCTTT. Using reference TRBV28 and TRBJ1-1 for the parts outside the CDR3, the full variable domain is DVKVTQSSRYLVKRTGEKVFLECVQDMDHENMFWYRQDPGLGLRLIYFSYDVKMKEKGDIPEGYSVSREKKERFSLILESASTNQTSMYLCASSLGILTEAFFGQGTRLTVV.

This rearrangement joins TRBV4-1 to TRBJ1-2, with 9 bases matching TRBD1. Germline CDR1 MGHRA, CDR2 YSYEKL. Trimming at V came to 3 bases and at J to 2 bases, leaving 13 bases not matched to a gene. The CDR3 spans 18 residues. The CDR3 loop is CASSQGSGTGFRNYGYTF. In DNA, the CDR3 is TGCGCCAGCAGCCAGGGATCCGGGACAGGGTTTCGGAACTATGGCTACACCTTC.

The chain carries TRBV7-9 and TRBJ2-3; 9 nucleotides match TRBD2. The CDR3 consists of 16 residues. The V gene's germline CDR1 is SEHNR and CDR2 FQNEAQ (reference sequence). J gave up 2 bases and V 1 base, and 4 bases lay outside the gene matches. CDR3 DNA: TGTGCCAGCAGCTTAGGGCGGGGGGGCTACACAGATACGCAGTATTTT. Amino acid sequence: CASSLGRGGYTDTQYF.

This clone has more than one count but fewer than ten. The chain carries TRBV19 and TRBJ1-2; 9 bases fit TRBD1. There are 14 residues in the CDR3. The germline V gene has CDR1 LNHDA and CDR2 SQIVND (reference sequence). J was trimmed by 8 bases and V by 5 bases; bases with no gene match: 9. The CDR3 reads CASSPTGGMGGYTF. The DNA for the CDR3 is TGTGCCAGTAGTCCGACAGGGGGAATGGGCGGCTACACCTTC.

V usage is TRBV6-1 and J usage is TRBJ1-5; possibly TRBD1 for D (6 bases). Between the trimmed V and J ends, which lost 4 bases and 4 bases, there was a span of 14 bases. CDR1 is MNHNS, CDR2 SASEGT, per germline. The CDR3 is made up of 15 amino acids. Here the CDR3 reads CASSGNRVRNQPQHF. The CDR3 DNA sequence: TGTGCCAGCAGTGGAAACAGGGTTCGGAATCAGCCCCAGCATTTT.

This clone was found once. This CDR3 reads CVTGGLYNEQFF. The CDR3 DNA is TGTGTTACTGGAGGCCTCTACAATGAGCAGTTCTTC. The rearrangement joins TRBV28 to TRBJ2-1, with D perhaps TRBD2 (5 bases). The CDR3 is 12 amino acids. Germline CDR1 and CDR2: MDHEN and SYDVKM. Full variable domain (rest looked up from reference TRBV28 and TRBJ2-1): DVKVTQSSRYLVKRTGEKVFLECVQDMDHENMFWYRQDPGLGLRLIYFSYDVKMKEKGDIPEGYSVSREKKERFSLILESASTNQTSMYLCVTGGLYNEQFFGPGTRLTVL.

The chain carries TRBV25-1 and TRBJ1-5; no clear D gene. Looked up from germline, CDR1 is MGHDK and CDR2 is SYGVNS. V gave up 6 bases and J gave up 0 bases, with 9 bases separating them. This CDR3 region has 14 residues. CDR3 nucleotides: TGTGCCAGCAGCGGGCAGTATAGCAATCAGCCCCAGCATTTT. Its protein is CASSGQYSNQPQHF.

J is TRBJ1-6 and V is TRBV4-2; possible D gene TRBD1, 5 bases. The length of the CDR3 is 13 residues. Trimming stripped 5 bases from V and 10 bases from J, with 12 bases between. Germline V gene data show CDR1 as LGHNA and CDR2 as YNFKEQ. The CDR3 reads CASSLGLGSPLHF. The CDR3 DNA reads TGTGCCAGCAGCTTGGGACTAGGGTCACCCCTCCACTTT.